Shown below are 10 T cell receptor beta chains from a single sample sequenced in a study of T cell repertoires in cytomegalovirus infection (dated 2019 in TCRdb). The listed sequencing device is Illumina HiSeq 1500. TCRdb trimmed the raw reads at Q25, called clones with MiXCR and kept productive beta chains. Rows matching on CDR3 protein sequence are summarized as one entry with the most common DNA and genes. The sample yields more than 150,000 distinct CDR3 sequences; roughly 20% were counted once. Around 3.1% of the sample is held by the ten biggest clonotypes. Sequencing was done on a sample of PBMCs. The receptors stem from a human donor in good health (CMV status not recorded). Some clones in this sample may be carry-over from other donors' samples.

The table lists this clonotype with a few counts. J is TRBJ2-5 and V is TRBV9, with TRBD2 as a possible D gene (6 bases). V shed 0 bases and J shed 2 bases, with 26 bases lying between them. The CDR3 is made up of 20 amino acids. Germline CDR1 reads SGDLS; CDR2 reads YYNGEE. DNA of the CDR3: TGTGCCAGCAGCGTAGGTGGGTTGTCTAGCGCCCCGGTATTGCAAGAGACCCAGTACTTC. Protein sequence: CASSVGGLSSAPVLQETQYF.

This clonotype was picked up a small number of times. The chain carries TRBV19 and TRBJ1-2; D is unresolved. The V end lost 11 bases, the J end lost 0 bases, and 22 bases lay between the germline ends. The CDR3 has 16 residues. Germline V gene lookup returns CDR1 LNHDA and CDR2 SQIVND (reference sequence). The CDR3 loop reads CAASPRRDWANYGYTF. CDR3 sequence (DNA): TGTGCCGCTTCCCCGAGGAGGGATTGGGCTAACTATGGCTACACCTTC.

This clonotype was observed a few times. V is TRBV10-2 and J is TRBJ1-4; 9 bases map to TRBD1. The CDR3 runs to 16 residues. The V gene's germline CDR1 is WSHSY and CDR2 SAAADI. The junction had 16 bases not matched to a gene; V was cut back by 7 bases and J by 10 bases. DNA for the CDR3: TGCGCCAGCAACTCACACCCTCTACAGGGGGCAGGAAAACTGTTTTTT. Translation: CASNSHPLQGAGKLFF.

There are many counts of this clonotype. The chain recombines TRBV4-1 with TRBJ1-2, with D perhaps matching TRBD1 (6 bases). CDR3 length: 16 amino acids. CDR1 and CDR2 from the germline V gene are MGHRA and YSYEKL. Between the trimmed V and J ends, which lost 3 bases and 3 bases, there was a span of 17 bases. The CDR3 region is CASSQGPAGQYYGYTF. The CDR3 region has the DNA TGCGCCAGCAGCCAGGGGCCCGCTGGACAGTACTATGGCTACACCTTC.

This clonotype was seen more than once but under ten times. V and J are TRBV5-1 and TRBJ2-7; D gene unclear. This CDR3 has 11 residues. Germline CDR1 and CDR2: SGHRS and YFSETQ. Trimming removed 3 bases from V and 5 bases from J, with 6 bases in between. This CDR3 reads CASSSDDEQYF. The CDR3, as DNA: TGCGCCAGCAGCTCGGACGACGAGCAGTACTTC.

This clonotype was seen at least ten times. V gene TRBV7-2 combines with J gene TRBJ2-1; D is undetermined. Germline V gene sequence: CDR1 SGHTA, CDR2 FQGNSA. V was shortened by 1 base and J by 8 bases, with 12 bases between the two germline ends. This CDR3 has 14 amino acids. The CDR3 reads CASSLDSNSYEQFF. CDR3 DNA: TGTGCCAGCAGCTTAGACTCGAACTCATATGAGCAGTTCTTC.

The chain employs TRBV4-2 and TRBJ1-1; D call uncertain. Germline CDR1 LGHNA, CDR2 YNFKEQ. CDR3 length: 14 residues. Trimming removed 8 bases from V and 1 base from J, with 14 bases in between. CDR3 loop: CASRRTTENTEAFF. The CDR3 nucleotides are TGTGCCAGCCGCCGCACGACTGAGAACACTGAAGCTTTCTTT.

The sample holds many counts of this clonotype. This sequence joins TRBV5-6 and TRBJ1-1; D ambiguous. V lost 0 bases and J lost 10, with 19 bases in between. The CDR3 consists of 15 residues. Germline V gives CDR1 SGHDT, CDR2 YYEEEE. The CDR3 loop reads CASSLEAGVFKRAFF. The CDR3 region has the DNA TGTGCCAGCAGCTTGGAGGCAGGCGTCTTTAAGAGAGCTTTCTTT.

In this sample, this clonotype turned up a few times. The rearrangement uses TRBV9 and TRBJ2-3, with 11 bases matching TRBD2. Germline V gene sequence: CDR1 SGDLS, CDR2 YYNGEE. V shed 1 base and J 2 bases; nucleotides not matched to a gene: 15. CDR3 length: 20 residues. CDR3 nucleotides: TGTGCCAGCAGCGTACGAGAACCGGAGACTAGCGGGGTGTTCACAGATACGCAGTATTTT. Translation gives CASSVREPETSGVFTDTQYF. Variable domain in full (rest from reference TRBV9 and TRBJ2-3): DSGVTQTPKHLITATGQRVTLRCSPRSGDLSVYWYQQSLDQGLQFLIQYYNGEERAKGNILERFSAQQFPDLHSELNLSSLELGDSALYFCASSVREPETSGVFTDTQYFGPGTRLTVL.

In the case of this clonotype: A much larger clone lies one base from this, so it may be a read error. The V call is TRBV19, the J call TRBJ1-6; D ambiguous. Germline V gives CDR1 LNHDA, CDR2 SQIVND (reference sequence). The CDR3 loop spans 14 amino acids. The CDR3: CPSTREDASSPLHF. The CDR3 nucleotides are TGTCCCAGTACTCGGGAAGACGCCTCCTCACCCCTCCACTTT.